The rows below give T cell receptor beta chains drawn from one sample of a study of human T cells and chemical hapten exposure. TCRdb reprocessed the RACE reads with MiXCR, giving one entry per CDR3 protein. Among 340,000 or so distinct CDR3 sequences listed, about 7% were seen once. Source: whole blood, taken in connection with sensitization to the hapten diphenylcyclopropenone (DPC). The receptors stem from a woman between 18 and 29 years old with alopecia areata. Some clones in this sample may be carry-over from other donors' samples. Each CDR3 is given with its conserved first and last residue. The order of the fields is J gene, D gene, V gene, clone size, CDR3 protein, CDR3 DNA. The D gene is left open where the match is weak. Expanded clones are given a class, and other clones once, few, many or no size at all.

>TRBJ1-2|NA|TRBV7-2|NA
CASSSMGRANYGYTF
TGTGCCAGCAGCTCGATGGGACGGGCGAACTATGGCTACACCTTC
>TRBJ2-2|NA|TRBV5-1|NA
CASSLAVANTGELFF
TGCGCCAGCAGCTTGGCGGTCGCGAACACCGGGGAGCTGTTTTTT
>TRBJ2-7|NA|TRBV25-1|few
CASSRDNPYEQYF
TGTGCCAGCAGTAGGGACAATCCCTACGAGCAGTACTTC
>TRBJ1-5|TRBD1|TRBV18|many
CASSPRDSQGPQHF
TGTGCCAGCTCACCACGGGACAGCCAGGGGCCCCAGCATTTT
>TRBJ1-1|NA|TRBV21-1|NA
CASPQHGVRAESTEAFF
TGTGCCAGCCCACAGCACGGGGTGAGGGCTGAGAGCACTGAAGCTTTCTTT
>TRBJ2-1|NA|TRBV7-3|many
CASSLRGALDEQFF
TGTGCCAGCAGCTTAAGGGGGGCCTTAGATGAGCAGTTCTTC
>TRBJ1-5|NA|TRBV6-6|NA
CASSYRERYQPQHF
TGTGCCAGCAGTTACAGGGAGAGATATCAGCCCCAGCATTTT
>TRBJ2-7|NA|TRBV7-9|many
CASSIQGLGNEQYF
TGTGCCAGCAGCATCCAGGGTCTCGGGAACGAGCAGTACTTC
>TRBJ2-7|NA|TRBV27|NA
CASSWMVGDYEQYF
TGTGCCAGCAGTTGGATGGTCGGAGATTACGAGCAGTACTTC
>TRBJ2-4|NA|TRBV7-9|NA
CASSPGGEGKNIQYF
TGTGCCAGCAGTCCCGGGGGAGAGGGCAAAAACATTCAGTACTTC
>TRBJ2-1|NA|TRBV7-3|many
CASSRDQTHNEQFF
TGTGCCAGCAGTCGAGACCAGACCCACAATGAGCAGTTCTTC
>TRBJ1-6|NA|TRBV13|many
CASSLYKDYNSPLHF
TGTGCCAGCAGCTTATATAAAGATTATAATTCACCCCTCCACTTT